Presented here are 18 T cell receptor beta chains from one specimen sequenced in a study of T cells after posttransplantation cyclophosphamide. Cyclophosphamide on days +3 and +4 followed busulfan-fludarabine conditioning and a marrow graft. Sequenced by immunoSEQ multiplex PCR; TCRdb stores in-frame clones only, minus some. Found here are thousands of clones, no singletons; the ten largest cover 21%. This sample comprised PBMCs, obtained 86 days after allogeneic stem cell transplant with posttransplant cyclophosphamide. These receptors all stem from an older female patient who received an allogeneic stem cell transplant from a related donor and was CMV-positive. Some T cells may be provided by the graft donor.

This clone was recorded at least ten times. The chain carries TRBV12-3 or TRBV12-4 and TRBJ1-5; D is possibly TRBD1 (5 bases). Deletions cut 8 bases from V and 11 bases from J, with 16 bases between. The CDR3 has 12 amino acids. The CDR3 loop reads CASGGTGVSQHF. Written as DNA, the CDR3 is TGTGCCAGCGGGGGGACCGGGGTTTCCCAGCATTTT.

This clone has a count of ten or more. The chain is built from TRBV4-2 and TRBJ1-2; D remains unclear. The length of the CDR3 is 15 residues. The V gene lost 0 bases and the J gene lost 6 bases, with 14 bases spanning the gap. The V gene's germline CDR1 is LGHNA and CDR2 YNFKEQ. The CDR3 DNA reads as TGTGCCAGCAGCCAAGAGGCGATAGGGTCGAATGGCTACACCTTC. It specifies CASSQEAIGSNGYTF.

This clone is medium-sized (0.01 to 0.1%) in the sample. The chain couples TRBV7-9 to TRBJ2-1; possible D gene TRBD1, 6 bases. The germline V gene has CDR1 SEHNR and CDR2 FQNEAQ (reference sequence). The CDR3 consists of 15 residues. The ends were cut back, 6 bases at V and 2 bases at J, with 14 bases in the middle. The CDR3 DNA is TGTGCCAGCAGTTACCACAGGGTGGCCTACAATGAGCAGTTCTTC. This sequence encodes CASSYHRVAYNEQFF.

By frequency in the sample, this clone is medium-sized. The CDR3, as DNA: TGTGCCAGCAGCTTACAGGGTTCAAACACCATATATTTT. Encoded protein: CASSLQGSNTIYF. This sequence joins TRBV27 and TRBJ1-3; maybe TRBD1 (6 bases). V was pared by 6 bases and J by 6 bases, with 12 bases between. The CDR3 is 13 amino acids. The germline gives CDR1 MNHEY, CDR2 SMNVEV (reference sequence).

This clone was seen many times. The chain is built from TRBV28 and TRBJ1-2, with 12 bases aligning to TRBD1. CDR1 and CDR2 (germline): MDHEN, SYDVKM. J was trimmed by 7 bases and V by 6 bases; bases with no gene match: 9. The CDR3 runs to 15 residues. CDR3 amino acids: CASSTPGTGGIGYTF. The CDR3 DNA is TGTGCCAGCAGCACCCCCGGGACAGGGGGCATTGGCTACACCTTC.

By share of the sample, this clone is medium-sized (0.01 to 0.1%). The chain carries TRBV5-4 and TRBJ2-1, with D perhaps TRBD2 (5 bases). V was pared by 2 bases and J by 8 bases, with 8 bases between. The germline V gene has CDR1 SGHNT and CDR2 YYREEE (reference sequence). The CDR3 runs 12 residues. As DNA, the CDR3 is TGTGCCAGCAGCTTTACTAGTGATGAGCAGTTCTTC. Translating gives CASSFTSDEQFF. The whole variable domain, remainder taken from reference TRBV5-4 and TRBJ2-1, is ETGVTQSPTHLIKTRGQQVTLRCSSQSGHNTVSWYQQALGQGPQFIFQYYREEENGRGNFPPRFSGLQFPNYSSELNVNALELDDSALYLCASSFTSDEQFFGPGTRLTVL.

This clone was counted ten times or more. The chain carries TRBV5-1 and TRBJ2-2; D is undetermined. The germline gives CDR1 SGHRS, CDR2 YFSETQ. The germline V and J ends were trimmed by 0 bases and 3 bases, with 12 bases remaining between them. This CDR3 region has 16 residues. CDR3 protein: CASSLGLSLDTGELFF. For the CDR3, the DNA is TGCGCCAGCAGCTTGGGACTGAGTCTGGACACCGGGGAGCTGTTTTTT.

This clone is medium-sized in the sample. The chain employs TRBV24-1 and TRBJ2-1, with 10 positions matching TRBD2. Germline loops: CDR1 KGHDR, CDR2 SFDVKD. The CDR3 runs to 18 residues. The V gene end was trimmed by 4 bases and the J gene end by 6 bases; junction bases not matched to a gene: 14. The CDR3 DNA sequence: TGTGCCACCAGTGACCGTGGGACTAGCGAGGTGCTATCCAATGAGCAGTTCTTC. It yields the protein CATSDRGTSEVLSNEQFF.

Many counts were recorded for this clone. The chain uses TRBV13 and TRBJ2-7; 9 bases agree with TRBD1. Germline V CDR1 and CDR2: PRHDT, FYEKMQ (reference sequence). This CDR3 spans 14 amino acids. J lost 5 bases, V lost 3 bases, and 5 bases had no gene match. DNA for the CDR3: TGTGCCAGCAGCTTGGGACAGGGTTGGAACGAGCAGTACTTC. Amino acids: CASSLGQGWNEQYF. Full variable domain (remainder filled in from reference TRBV13 and TRBJ2-7): AAGVIQSPRHLIKEKRETATLKCYPIPRHDTVYWYQQGPGQDPQFLISFYEKMQSDKGSIPDRFSAQQFSDYHSELNMSSLELGDSALYFCASSLGQGWNEQYFGPGTRLTVT.

This clone was observed at least ten times. The rearrangement uses TRBV29-1 and TRBJ1-1; 7 positions agree with TRBD1. The CDR3 sequence is 13 residues long. V was clipped by 6 bases and J by 4 bases; unmatched bases: 8. Germline V gene lookup returns CDR1 SQVTM and CDR2 ANQGSEA. CDR3 protein: CSVAVQGFTEAFF. DNA for the CDR3: TGCAGCGTAGCCGTACAGGGGTTCACTGAAGCTTTCTTT. The full variable domain, its missing parts supplied by reference TRBV29-1 and TRBJ1-1, is SAVISQKPSRDICQRGTSLTIQCQVDSQVTMMFWYRQQPGQSLTLIATANQGSEATYESGFVIDKFPISRPNLTFSTLTVSNMSPEDSSIYLCSVAVQGFTEAFFGQGTRLTVV.

By share of the sample, this clone is medium-sized. The chain employs TRBV19 and TRBJ1-2; D gene ambiguous. The CDR3 runs 15 residues. Deletions cut 0 bases from V and 3 bases from J, with 11 bases between. Germline V CDR1 and CDR2: LNHDA, SQIVND (reference sequence). The CDR3, as DNA: TGTGCCAGTAGTATAGACCCGGCGGGATACTATGGCTACACCTTC. Encoded protein: CASSIDPAGYYGYTF.

By share, this clone ranks as medium-sized. The chain is built from TRBV2 and TRBJ2-5; 9 nucleotides agree with TRBD2. CDR1 is SNHLY, CDR2 FYNNEI, per germline. The CDR3 has 16 residues. J gave up 5 bases and V 7 bases, and 14 bases lay outside the gene matches. The CDR3 DNA reads as TGTGCCAGCACTCGGGGCGGTAGCGGGGGTGTGGAGACCCAGTACTTC. Residues: CASTRGGSGGVETQYF.

The chain links TRBV9 to TRBJ2-3; D gene unclear. The germline V and J ends were trimmed by 0 bases and 1 base, with 12 bases remaining between them. The CDR3 loop spans 16 amino acids. The germline V gene encodes CDR1 SGDLS and CDR2 YYNGEE. The CDR3 reads CASSVEASEGTDTQYF. The DNA of the CDR3 is TGTGCCAGCAGCGTAGAGGCCTCTGAGGGCACAGATACGCAGTATTTT.

This clone was recorded many times. The V call is TRBV19, the J call TRBJ1-2; 10 bases map to TRBD1. This CDR3 region has 15 residues. The V segment lost 5 bases and the J segment 7 bases; nucleotides outside the gene matches: 10. The germline V gene encodes CDR1 LNHDA and CDR2 SQIVND (reference sequence). CDR3 sequence reads: CASSSTGTGVFGYTF. In DNA, the CDR3 is TGTGCCAGTAGTTCAACCGGGACAGGGGTTTTTGGCTACACCTTC.

This clone was counted ten times or more. The rearrangement uses TRBV30 and TRBJ1-1, with D unresolved. The V end was cut by 0 bases, the J end by 6 bases, with 8 bases between. Germline CDR1 is GTSNPN and CDR2 is SVGIG (reference sequence). The CDR3 length is 12 residues. The CDR3 protein is CAWSVLGAEAFF. The CDR3 DNA sequence: TGTGCCTGGAGTGTACTAGGCGCTGAAGCTTTCTTT.

This clone counts as medium-sized. The junction shows a germline mismatch at one end, possibly a read error. J is TRBJ2-7 and V is TRBV6-4; possible D gene TRBD1, 6 bases. The CDR3 contains 13 residues. In germline, CDR1 is MRHNA, CDR2 SNTAGT. CDR3: CTGIRLALYEQYF. CDR3 in DNA: TGCACAGGGATTCGATTGGCGCTCTACGAGCAGTACTTC.

By proportion, this clone is medium-sized. The V call is TRBV30, the J call TRBJ1-2; TRBD1 aligns across 8 bases. The V segment lost 6 bases and the J segment 5 bases; nucleotides outside the gene matches: 8. Germline V lookup: CDR1 GTSNPN, CDR2 SVGIG (reference sequence). The CDR3 covers 13 residues. The CDR3 loop is CACRRDRPYGYTF. The CDR3, as DNA: TGTGCCTGCCGCCGGGACAGGCCTTATGGCTACACCTTC.

This clone has ten or more counts. The rearrangement joins TRBV7-9 to TRBJ1-2, with 9 positions matching TRBD1. The V gene end was trimmed by 5 bases and the J gene end by 4 bases; junction bases not matched to a gene: 5. This CDR3 has 14 residues. The V gene's germline CDR1 is SEHNR and CDR2 FQNEAQ (reference sequence). The CDR3 nucleotides read TGTGCCAGCAGCCTCACAGGGGGCGGCTATGGCTACACCTTC. It is translated as CASSLTGGGYGYTF.